This TCR beta chain emerged from a study of shared clonotypes between healthy human individuals. General study findings and limits: In general, naive subsets displayed greater estimated richness than memory subsets did.

Naive CD8 cells, CD45RO-negative and positively selected for CCR7, excluded terminally differentiated effector memory CD45RA+ cells. Concerning this clone itself: Its specificity is not known.

Original data processing: With immunoSEQ giving junction-only sequences and no quality scores, filtering differed. Data came from immunoSEQ multiplex PCR; TCRdb stores just in-frame clones and leaves some out. V and J calls and clone size follow that table, whereas D and trimming were derived from the DNA. The sample includes around 2,000,000 clones, about 95% seen only once; the top ten take 1% to 1.5%. The CDR3 sequence is 15 residues long. V lost 6 bases and J lost 2; bases outside the gene matches: 10. CDR1 is LNHDA, CDR2 SQIVND, per germline (reference sequence). This clonotype originated in a young man in good health. This chain uses TRBV19 with TRBJ2-7, with TRBD1 matching over 7 bases. The specimen was naive CD8+ T cells sorted from blood. CDR3 loop: CASRTGQDGTYEQYF. CDR3 coding DNA: TGTGCCAGTAGAACCGGACAGGACGGGACCTACGAGCAGTACTTC.